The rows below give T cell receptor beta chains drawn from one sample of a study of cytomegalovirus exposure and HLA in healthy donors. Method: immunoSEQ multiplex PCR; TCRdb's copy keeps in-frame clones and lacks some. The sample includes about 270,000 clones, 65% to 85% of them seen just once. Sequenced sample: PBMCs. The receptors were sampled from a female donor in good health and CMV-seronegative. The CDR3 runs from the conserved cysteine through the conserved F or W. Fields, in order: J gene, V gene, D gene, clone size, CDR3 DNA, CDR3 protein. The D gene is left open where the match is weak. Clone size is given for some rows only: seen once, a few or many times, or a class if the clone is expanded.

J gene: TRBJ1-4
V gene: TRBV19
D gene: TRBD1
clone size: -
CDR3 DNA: TGTGCCAGTAGTTCGGGACAGGACAGGGGGTTTGAAAAACTGTTTTTT
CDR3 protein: CASSSGQDRGFEKLFF

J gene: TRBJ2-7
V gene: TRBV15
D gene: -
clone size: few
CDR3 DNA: TGTGCCACCAGCAGAGAACAGGGCTACGAGCAGTACTTC
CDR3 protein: CATSREQGYEQYF

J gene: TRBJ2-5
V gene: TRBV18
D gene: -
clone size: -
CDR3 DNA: TGTGCCAGCTCACTGGTAGCGGCACCGTACCAAGAGACCCAGTACTTC
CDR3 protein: CASSLVAAPYQETQYF

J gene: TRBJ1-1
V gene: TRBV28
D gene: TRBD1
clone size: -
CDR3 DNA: TGTGCCAGCAGTCTCCTACAGGGGCCCATGAACACTGAAGCTTTCTTT
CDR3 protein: CASSLLQGPMNTEAFF

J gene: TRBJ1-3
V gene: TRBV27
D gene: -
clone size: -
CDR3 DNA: TGTGCCAGCACCCCTTGGGCAGGGTCTGGAAACACCATATATTTT
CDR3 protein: CASTPWAGSGNTIYF

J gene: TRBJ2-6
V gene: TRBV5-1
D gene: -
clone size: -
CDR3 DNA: TGCGCCAGCAGCTTAACAGTTAGCTCTGGGGCCAACGTCCTGACTTTC
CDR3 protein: CASSLTVSSGANVLTF

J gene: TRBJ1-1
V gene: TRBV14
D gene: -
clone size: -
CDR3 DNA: TGTGCCAGCAGCCAACTAAGGGGCACTGAAGCTTTCTTT
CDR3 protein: CASSQLRGTEAFF

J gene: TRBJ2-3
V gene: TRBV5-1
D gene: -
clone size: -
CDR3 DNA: TGCGCCAGCAGCTTGGGTAGCGTTAGCACAGATACGCAGTATTTT
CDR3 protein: CASSLGSVSTDTQYF

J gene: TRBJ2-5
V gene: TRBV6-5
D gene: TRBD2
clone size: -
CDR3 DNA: TGTGCCAGCACCCACTCAGGCGGGAGTAGCGAGACCCAGTACTTC
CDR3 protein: CASTHSGGSSETQYF

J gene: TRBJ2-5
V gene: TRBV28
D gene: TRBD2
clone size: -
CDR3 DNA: TGTGCCAGCAAGGCCCAGCCGAGCCAGCGGGGAACCCAGTACTTC
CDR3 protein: CASKAQPSQRGTQYF

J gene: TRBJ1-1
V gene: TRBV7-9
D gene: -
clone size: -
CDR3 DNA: TGTGCCAGCAGCTTACGATTTCAGGGGTTAAACACTGAAGCTTTCTTT
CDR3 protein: CASSLRFQGLNTEAFF

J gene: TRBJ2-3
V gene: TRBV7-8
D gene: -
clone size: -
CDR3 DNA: TGTGCCAGCAGCGCCGCGGGAGATACGCAGTATTTT
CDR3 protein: CASSAAGDTQYF

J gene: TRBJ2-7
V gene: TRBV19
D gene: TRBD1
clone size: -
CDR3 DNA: TGTGCCAGTAGTATGGGACAGGGGCATTTCTACGAGCAGTACTTC
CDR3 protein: CASSMGQGHFYEQYF

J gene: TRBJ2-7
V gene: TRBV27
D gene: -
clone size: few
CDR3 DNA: TGTGCCAGCAGTCTATCCAGGGGCCGCCACGAGCAGTACTTC
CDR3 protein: CASSLSRGRHEQYF

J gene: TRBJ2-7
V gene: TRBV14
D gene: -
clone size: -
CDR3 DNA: TGTGCCAGCAGCCAAGGTCCAGGACGGACTTTCTCCTACGAGCAGTACTTC
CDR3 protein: CASSQGPGRTFSYEQYF

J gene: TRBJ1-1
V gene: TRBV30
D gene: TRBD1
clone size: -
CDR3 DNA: TGTGCCTGGAGTTCTCAGGACAGGGGGGCTTTCTTT
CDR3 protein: CAWSSQDRGAFF

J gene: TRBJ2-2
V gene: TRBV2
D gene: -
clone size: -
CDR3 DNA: TGTGCCAGCAGTGAAGGCAGACTAGTAACTGAGGAGCTGCTTTTT
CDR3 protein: CASSEGRLVTEELLF

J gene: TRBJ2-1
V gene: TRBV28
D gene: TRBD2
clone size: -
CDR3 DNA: TGTGACAACGTCAGCGGGAGTGACGCTGAGCAGTTCTTC
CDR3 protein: CDNVSGSDAEQFF

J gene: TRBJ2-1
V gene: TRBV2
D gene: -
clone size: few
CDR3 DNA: TGTGCCAGCGCAGTCCAGGCTTCCTACAATGAGCAGTTCTTC
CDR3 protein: CASAVQASYNEQFF

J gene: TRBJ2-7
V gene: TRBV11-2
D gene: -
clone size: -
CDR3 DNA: TGTGCCAGCAGCTTAGTAGAGTTGGTGGGCCCCTACGAGCAGTACTTC
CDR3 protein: CASSLVELVGPYEQYF

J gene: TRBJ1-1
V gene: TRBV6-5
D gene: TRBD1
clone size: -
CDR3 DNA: TGTGCCAGCTTTAGGGGGCGTAACACTGAAGCTTTCTTT
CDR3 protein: CASFRGRNTEAFF

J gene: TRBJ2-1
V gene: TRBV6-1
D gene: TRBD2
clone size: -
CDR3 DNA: TGTGCCAGCAGTGATGGCGGGGGGCTATACAATGAGCAGTTCTTC
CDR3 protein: CASSDGGGLYNEQFF

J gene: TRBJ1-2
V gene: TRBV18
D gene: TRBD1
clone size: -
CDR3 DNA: TGTGCCAGCTCACCTACAGGGGGAGCTAACTATGGCTACACCTTC
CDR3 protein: CASSPTGGANYGYTF

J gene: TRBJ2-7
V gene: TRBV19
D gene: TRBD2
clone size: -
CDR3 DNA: TGTGCCAGTAGTATCTTTCCGACTAGCGGCTACGAGCAGTACTTC
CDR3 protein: CASSIFPTSGYEQYF

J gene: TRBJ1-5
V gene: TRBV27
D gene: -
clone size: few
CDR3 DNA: TGTGCCAGCAGTTTACAGGGGAGCCAGCCCCAGCATTTT
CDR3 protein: CASSLQGSQPQHF

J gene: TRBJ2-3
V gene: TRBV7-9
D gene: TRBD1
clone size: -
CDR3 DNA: TGTGCCAGCAGCCCTCCGGGACAGGGATCTAGCACAGATACGCAGTATTTT
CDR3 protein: CASSPPGQGSSTDTQYF

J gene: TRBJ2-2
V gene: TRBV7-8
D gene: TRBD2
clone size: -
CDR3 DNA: TGTGCCAGCAGCACCAGGACTAGCGGGAATAAGGCCGGGGAGCTGTTTTTT
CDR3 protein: CASSTRTSGNKAGELFF

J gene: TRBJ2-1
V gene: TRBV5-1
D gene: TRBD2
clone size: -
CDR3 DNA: TGCGCCAGCAGCTTGTGGCTAGCGGGAGCCTATGAGCAGTTCTTC
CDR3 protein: CASSLWLAGAYEQFF

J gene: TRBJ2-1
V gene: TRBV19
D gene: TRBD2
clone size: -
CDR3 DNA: TGTGCCAGTAGTTTGGGACTAGCGGGAGGGCGGCAGTTCTTC
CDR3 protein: CASSLGLAGGRQFF

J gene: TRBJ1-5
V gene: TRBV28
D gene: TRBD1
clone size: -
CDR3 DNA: TGTGCCTCCCTGGAAGGGACAGTTAGCAATCAGCCCCAGCATTTT
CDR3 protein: CASLEGTVSNQPQHF

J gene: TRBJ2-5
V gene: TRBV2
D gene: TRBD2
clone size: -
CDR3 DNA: TGTGCCAGCAGTGGGACTAGCGGGAGCGGGACCCAGTACTTC
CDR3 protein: CASSGTSGSGTQYF

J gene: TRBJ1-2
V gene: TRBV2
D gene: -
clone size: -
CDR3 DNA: TGTGCCAGCAGTGAAGATCGGGACTATGGCTACACCTTC
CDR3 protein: CASSEDRDYGYTF

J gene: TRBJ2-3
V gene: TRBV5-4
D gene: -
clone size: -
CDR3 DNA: TGTGCCAGCAGCTTGTCGGCGCAGTATTTT
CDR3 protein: CASSLSAQYF

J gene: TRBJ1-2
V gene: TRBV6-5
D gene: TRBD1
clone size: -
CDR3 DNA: TGTGCCAGCAGCCTCACAGGGGGTAACGTCTATGGCTACACCTTC
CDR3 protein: CASSLTGGNVYGYTF